One and the same sample provided the 16 T cell receptor beta chains below, sequenced in a study of blood T cell repertoires in COVID-19. Profiled with immunoSEQ multiplex PCR; TCRdb holds only in-frame clones, not every one. The data hold fewer than 300,000 clones, with around 83% observed a single time. Sample: PBMCs or T cells enriched from blood (not recorded which). Every receptor here comes from a man between 35 and 55 years old who had been exposed to COVID-19.

The V call is TRBV3-1 (or the pseudogene TRBV3-2), the J call TRBJ2-7; D may be TRBD2 (7 bases). This CDR3 region has 17 residues. Looked up from germline, CDR1 is LGHDT and CDR2 is YNNKEL (reference sequence). Trimming cost V 5 bases and J 6 bases, with 26 bases left between them. This CDR3 reads CASSKNPGGGGRGEQYF. CDR3 sequence (DNA): TGTGCCAGCAGCAAGAACCCCGGAGGGGGGGGCAGGGGCGAGCAGTACTTC.

J is TRBJ1-5 and V is TRBV5-1; 7 bases fit TRBD1. The CDR3 spans 14 residues. The junction had 7 bases not matched to a gene; V was cut back by 4 bases and J by 6 bases. Per germline, CDR1 SGHRS and CDR2 YFSETQ. The CDR3 region is CASSPWDSSQPQHF. For the CDR3, the DNA is TGCGCCAGCAGCCCCTGGGACAGCTCTCAGCCCCAGCATTTT.

Points on this clone: Other DNA sequences in this sample translate to the same CDR3. The chain couples TRBV3-1 (or the pseudogene TRBV3-2) to TRBJ2-1; D is perhaps TRBD2 (5 bases). There are 15 residues in the CDR3. The germline V gene has CDR1 LGHDT and CDR2 YNNKEL (reference sequence). The V end was cut by 1 base, the J end by 6 bases, with 13 bases between. CDR3 sequence (DNA): TGTGCCAGCAGCCAAGTTCTTCTCGCGGGCAATGAGCAGTTCTTC. Protein: CASSQVLLAGNEQFF.

V and J are TRBV5-1 and TRBJ2-3; 9 nucleotides agree with TRBD1. This CDR3 has 18 amino acids. V dropped 5 bases and J dropped 6; count of bases not matched to a gene: 19. Looked up from germline, CDR1 is SGHRS and CDR2 is YFSETQ. This CDR3 is CASSFRTRRGQGPDTQYF. CDR3 nucleotide sequence: TGCGCCAGCAGTTTTCGCACCCGAAGGGGACAGGGTCCCGATACGCAGTATTTT.

The genes are TRBV24-1 and TRBJ1-5; maybe TRBD1 (5 bases). Per the germline V gene, CDR1 is KGHDR and CDR2 is SFDVKD. The CDR3 is 16 amino acids. Trimming shortened V by 4 bases and J by 0 bases, and 12 bases separated the two germline ends. CDR3 nucleotide sequence: TGTGCCACCAGTGACCCGGACAATGATAGCAATCAGCCCCAGCATTTT. Encoded protein: CATSDPDNDSNQPQHF.

The chain couples TRBV11-2 to TRBJ2-7; 8 bases are shared with TRBD2. CDR1 SGHAT and CDR2 FQNNGV come from the germline V gene. The V gene end was trimmed by 5 bases and the J gene end by 3 bases; junction bases not matched to a gene: 15. This CDR3 is 17 amino acids long. CDR3 nucleotides: TGTGCCAGCAGCGAAGAACCGGAGCAGCGGGAGAACTACGAGCAGTACTTC. Translating gives CASSEEPEQRENYEQYF. Using reference TRBV11-2 and TRBJ2-7 for the parts outside the CDR3, the full variable domain is EAGVAQSPRYKIIEKRQSVAFWCNPISGHATLYWYQQILGQGPKLLIQFQNNGVVDDSQLPKDRFSAERLKGVDSTLKIQPAKLEDSAVYLCASSEEPEQRENYEQYFGPGTRLTVT.

The chain is built from TRBV6-5 and TRBJ2-7; TRBD1 aligns across 9 bases. The junction had 8 bases not matched to a gene; V was cut back by 2 bases and J by 6 bases. Looked up from germline, CDR1 is MNHEY and CDR2 is SVGAGI. The CDR3 is 15 residues long. In DNA form, the CDR3 reads TGTGCCAGCAGTTACCCGCCCGCGGGACAGGGCGAGCAGTACTTC. This codes for CASSYPPAGQGEQYF.

The V gene is TRBV5-5, the J gene TRBJ1-2; 10 nucleotides match TRBD1. The CDR3 spans 14 residues. Looked up from germline, CDR1 is SGHKS and CDR2 is YYEKEE (reference sequence). Unmatched junction bases numbered 6, after V lost 3 bases and J lost 7 bases. The DNA for the CDR3 is TGTGCCAGCAGCTGGGGACAGGGGAAGGGTGGCTACACCTTC. This codes for CASSWGQGKGGYTF. The variable domain in full, with the rest retrieved from reference TRBV5-5 and TRBJ1-2, is DAGVTQSPTHLIKTRGQQVTLRCSPISGHKSVSWYQQVLGQGPQFIFQYYEKEERGRGNFPDRFSARQFPNYSSELNVNALLLGDSALYLCASSWGQGKGGYTFGSGTRLTVV.

The V call is TRBV3-1 (or the pseudogene TRBV3-2), the J call TRBJ2-7; D unresolved. Germline V gene lookup returns CDR1 LGHDT and CDR2 YNNKEL (reference sequence). CDR3 size: 14 residues. Deletions cut 0 bases from V and 3 bases from J, with 9 bases between. The CDR3: CASSQESVYYEQYF. The CDR3 nucleotides are TGTGCCAGCAGCCAAGAATCCGTGTACTACGAGCAGTACTTC.

This clone was seen only once. The genes are TRBV7-8 and TRBJ2-3; no clear D. V shed 3 bases and J shed 1 base, with 17 bases lying between them. The V gene's germline CDR1 is SGHVS and CDR2 FQNEAQ. This CDR3 contains 17 residues. CDR3 sequence reads: CASSFQPSGWGTDTQYF. CDR3 sequence (DNA): TGTGCCAGCAGCTTTCAACCTTCAGGTTGGGGCACAGATACGCAGTATTTT.

This CDR3 is CASSRRQDSPLHF. In DNA form, the CDR3 reads TGTGCCAGCAGCCGCAGGCAGGATTCACCCCTCCACTTT. V gene TRBV14 combines with J gene TRBJ1-6; D unclear. This CDR3 has 13 residues. Germline-derived CDR1 and CDR2 are SGHDN and FVKESK. V lost 4 bases to trimming and J lost 8 bases, with 9 bases between them.

This clone was counted ten times or more. The V gene is TRBV6-5, the J gene TRBJ1-3, with D unresolved. Germline assignment: CDR1 MNHEY and CDR2 SVGAGI. CDR3 size: 12 residues. The germline V and J ends were trimmed by 4 bases and 4 bases, with 5 bases remaining between them. This CDR3 is CASSSTGNTIYF. For the CDR3, the DNA is TGTGCCAGCAGTTCGACAGGAAACACCATATATTTT.

The V gene is TRBV6-6, the J gene TRBJ2-1; TRBD2 matches 11 bases. The length of the CDR3 is 13 residues. CDR1 and CDR2 (germline): MNHNY, SVGAGI (reference sequence). Unmatched junction bases numbered 6, after V lost 9 bases and J lost 8 bases. As DNA, the CDR3 is TGTGCCAGTCTAGCGGGAGGCAGTTATGAGCAGTTCTTC. Protein sequence: CASLAGGSYEQFF.

This clone was observed a single time. V gene TRBV3-1 (or the pseudogene TRBV3-2) combines with J gene TRBJ2-1; TRBD2 is a possible D gene (5 bases). The V gene lost 6 bases and the J gene lost 4 bases, with 16 bases spanning the gap. The CDR3 extends over 15 amino acids. Germline CDR1 and CDR2: LGHDT and YNNKEL (reference sequence). In DNA, the CDR3 is TGTGCCAGCAGAGGTTTCCGGGAACCTTACAATGAGCAGTTCTTC. It codes for CASRGFREPYNEQFF.

The chain is built from TRBV27 and TRBJ1-2; possibly TRBD1 for D (5 bases). This CDR3 has 13 amino acids. Germline CDR1 and CDR2: MNHEY and SMNVEV (reference sequence). V dropped 2 bases and J dropped 2 bases, with 6 bases sitting between them. The CDR3 region has the DNA TGTGCCAGCAGTTTAGACAGAAACTATGGCTACACCTTC. It is translated as CASSLDRNYGYTF.

The V call is TRBV18, the J call TRBJ2-7, with D hard to call. Trimming took off 3 bases at V and 5 bases at J, with 11 bases between the two ends. This CDR3 comprises 13 residues. Germline V gene data show CDR1 as KGHSH and CDR2 as LQKENI. The CDR3 nucleotides are TGTGCCAGCTCACCCACGCGAAGCCACGAGCAGTACTTC. Protein product: CASSPTRSHEQYF.